What follows is one T cell receptor beta chain and its context. The entry originates in a study of identifying expanded T cells in peripheral blood. This table comes from immunoSEQ multiplex PCR, and its TCRdb copy is limited to in-frame clones, with some not included. The sample carries 75,000 to 90,000 clones, around nine tenths recorded once. Sequences were obtained from blood. The sequence derives from a person between 18 and 70 years old in good health.

The CDR3 here is CASSAANTEAFF. The CDR3 nucleotides read TGTGCCAGCTCCGCAGCGAACACTGAAGCTTTCTTT. This chain joins TRBV7-9 and TRBJ1-1; D is undetermined. The germline V gene has CDR1 SEHNR and CDR2 FQNEAQ (reference sequence). The CDR3 consists of 12 residues. Trimming shortened V by 8 bases and J by 1 base, and 8 bases separated the two germline ends.